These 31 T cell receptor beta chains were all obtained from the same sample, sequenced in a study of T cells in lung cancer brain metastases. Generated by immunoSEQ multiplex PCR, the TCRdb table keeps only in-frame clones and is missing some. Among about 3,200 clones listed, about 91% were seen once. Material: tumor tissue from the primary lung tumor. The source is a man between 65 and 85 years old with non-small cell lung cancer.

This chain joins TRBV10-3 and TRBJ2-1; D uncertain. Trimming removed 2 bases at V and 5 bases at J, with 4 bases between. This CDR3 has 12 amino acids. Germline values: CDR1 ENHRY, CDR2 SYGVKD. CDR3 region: CAISEINNEQFF. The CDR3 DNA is TGTGCCATCAGTGAGATCAACAATGAGCAGTTCTTC.

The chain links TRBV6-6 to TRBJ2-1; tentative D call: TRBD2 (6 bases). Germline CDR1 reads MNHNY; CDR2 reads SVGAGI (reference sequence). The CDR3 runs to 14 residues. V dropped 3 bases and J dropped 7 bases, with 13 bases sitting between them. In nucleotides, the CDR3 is TGTGCCAGCAGTTATGACGGGAGTAAGAATGAGCAGTTCTTC. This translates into CASSYDGSKNEQFF.

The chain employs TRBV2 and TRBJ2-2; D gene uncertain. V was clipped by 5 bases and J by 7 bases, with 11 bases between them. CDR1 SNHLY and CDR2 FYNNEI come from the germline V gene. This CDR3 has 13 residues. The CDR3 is CASSRATGGELFF. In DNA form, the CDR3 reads TGTGCCAGCAGTCGAGCGACTGGCGGGGAGCTGTTTTTT.

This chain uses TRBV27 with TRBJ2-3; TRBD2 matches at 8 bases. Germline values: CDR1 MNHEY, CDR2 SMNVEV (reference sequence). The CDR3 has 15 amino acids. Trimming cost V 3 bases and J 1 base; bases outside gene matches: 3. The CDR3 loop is CASSFRGGGTDTQYF. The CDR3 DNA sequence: TGTGCCAGCAGTTTTCGGGGGGGAGGCACAGATACGCAGTATTTT.

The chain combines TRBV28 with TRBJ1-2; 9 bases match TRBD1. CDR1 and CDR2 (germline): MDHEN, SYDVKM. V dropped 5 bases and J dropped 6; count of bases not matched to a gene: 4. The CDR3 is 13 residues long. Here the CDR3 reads CASSRQGVHGYTF. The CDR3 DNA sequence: TGTGCCAGCAGTAGACAGGGGGTGCATGGCTACACCTTC.

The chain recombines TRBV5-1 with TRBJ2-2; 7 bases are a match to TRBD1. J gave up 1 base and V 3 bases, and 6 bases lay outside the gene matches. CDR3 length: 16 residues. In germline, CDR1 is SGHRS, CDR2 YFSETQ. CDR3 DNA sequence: TGCGCCAGCAGCTGGAAAGGGACAGAGAACACCGGGGAGCTGTTTTTT. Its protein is CASSWKGTENTGELFF.

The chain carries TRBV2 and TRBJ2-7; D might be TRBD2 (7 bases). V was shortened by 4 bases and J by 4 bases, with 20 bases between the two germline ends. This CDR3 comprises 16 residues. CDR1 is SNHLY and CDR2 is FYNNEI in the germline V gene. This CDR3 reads CASSVGGGLTQYEQYF. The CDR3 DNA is TGTGCCAGCAGTGTGGGGGGGGGCCTTACTCAGTACGAGCAGTACTTC.

CDR3 sequence: CASSPGDGGANTEAFF. The CDR3, as DNA: TGCGCCAGCAGCCCTGGCGACGGGGGCGCGAACACTGAAGCTTTCTTT. V gene TRBV4-1 combines with J gene TRBJ1-1; D is possibly TRBD1 (6 bases). In germline, CDR1 is MGHRA, CDR2 YSYEKL. V lost 4 bases and J lost 1, with 16 bases in between. The CDR3 sequence is 16 residues long.

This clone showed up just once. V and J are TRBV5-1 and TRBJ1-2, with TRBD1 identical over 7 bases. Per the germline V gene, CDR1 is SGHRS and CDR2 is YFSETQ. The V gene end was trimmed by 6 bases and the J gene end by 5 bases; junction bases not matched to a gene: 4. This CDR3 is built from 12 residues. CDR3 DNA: TGCGCCAGCAAGCAGGGGGGGTATGGCTACACCTTC. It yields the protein CASKQGGYGYTF.

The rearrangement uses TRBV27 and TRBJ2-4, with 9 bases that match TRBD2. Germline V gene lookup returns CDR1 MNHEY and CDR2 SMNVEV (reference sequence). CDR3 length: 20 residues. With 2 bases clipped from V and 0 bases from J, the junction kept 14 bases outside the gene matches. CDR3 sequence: CASSLRTSGYEGEAKNIQYF. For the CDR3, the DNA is TGTGCCAGCAGTTTAAGAACTAGCGGGTATGAGGGAGAAGCCAAAAACATTCAGTACTTC.

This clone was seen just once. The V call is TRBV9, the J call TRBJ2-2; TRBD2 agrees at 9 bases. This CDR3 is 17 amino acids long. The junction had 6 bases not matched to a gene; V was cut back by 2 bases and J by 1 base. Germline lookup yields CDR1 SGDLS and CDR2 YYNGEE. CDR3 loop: CASSVNRLAVNTGELFF. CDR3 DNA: TGTGCCAGCAGCGTTAACCGACTAGCGGTGAACACCGGGGAGCTGTTTTTT.

CDR3 nucleotide sequence: TGTGCCTGGAGTCAGCTTAACACCATATATTTT. Translated, it gives CAWSQLNTIYF. The chain links TRBV30 to TRBJ1-3, with D uncertain. V was shortened by 2 bases and J by 7 bases, with 6 bases between the two germline ends. CDR3 length: 11 amino acids. Germline assignment: CDR1 GTSNPN and CDR2 SVGIG (reference sequence).

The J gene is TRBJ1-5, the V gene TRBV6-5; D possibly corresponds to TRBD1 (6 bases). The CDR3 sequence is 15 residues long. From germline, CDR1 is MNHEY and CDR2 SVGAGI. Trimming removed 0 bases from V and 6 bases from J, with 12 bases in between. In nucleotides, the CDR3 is TGTGCCAGCAGTTACTCGAAAGGGGGTGGTCAGCCCCAGCATTTT. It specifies CASSYSKGGGQPQHF.

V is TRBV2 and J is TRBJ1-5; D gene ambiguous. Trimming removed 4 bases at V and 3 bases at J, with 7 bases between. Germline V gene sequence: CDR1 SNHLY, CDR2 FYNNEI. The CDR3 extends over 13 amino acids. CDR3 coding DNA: TGTGCCAGCAGTGGGGAGGCCAATCAGCCCCAGCATTTT. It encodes CASSGEANQPQHF.

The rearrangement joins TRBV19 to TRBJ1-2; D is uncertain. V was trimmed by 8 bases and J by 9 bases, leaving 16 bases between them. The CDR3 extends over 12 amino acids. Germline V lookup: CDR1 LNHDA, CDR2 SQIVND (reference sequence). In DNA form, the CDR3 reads TGTGCCAGTCGGCAAGGGTTGTGGAGCTACACCTTC. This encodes CASRQGLWSYTF.

CDR3 sequence (DNA): TGTGCCAGTAGGCCCCAGGGAGGTACTGAAGCTTTCTTT. Protein product: CASRPQGGTEAFF. The V and J genes are TRBV19 and TRBJ1-1; TRBD1 is a possible D gene (5 bases). V was trimmed by 6 bases and J by 5 bases, leaving 13 bases between them. Looked up from germline, CDR1 is LNHDA and CDR2 is SQIVND (reference sequence). The CDR3 covers 13 residues.

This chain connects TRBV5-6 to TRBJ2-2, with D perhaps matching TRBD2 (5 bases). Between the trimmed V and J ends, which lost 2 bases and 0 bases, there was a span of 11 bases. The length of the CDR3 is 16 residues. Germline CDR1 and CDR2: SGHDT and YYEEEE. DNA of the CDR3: TGTGCCAGCAGCTTCGAGGGCCTAGCGAACACCGGGGAGCTGTTTTTT. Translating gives CASSFEGLANTGELFF.

The CDR3 DNA sequence: TGTGCCTGGAGTTCCGGGACAGGCAGTGAAAAACTGTTTTTT. Translated: CAWSSGTGSEKLFF. The chain links TRBV30 to TRBJ1-4; 8 nucleotides match TRBD1. This CDR3 is built from 14 residues. After removal of 2 bases from V and 7 bases from J, the junction contained 6 bases not matched to a gene. Germline loops: CDR1 GTSNPN, CDR2 SVGIG (reference sequence). The entire variable domain, with the rest obtained from reference TRBV30 and TRBJ1-4, is as follows: SQTIHQWPATLVQPVGSPLSLECTVEGTSNPNLYWYRQAAGRGLQLLFYSVGIGQISSEVPQNLSASRPQDRQFILSSKKLLLSDSGFYLCAWSSGTGSEKLFFGSGTQLSVL.

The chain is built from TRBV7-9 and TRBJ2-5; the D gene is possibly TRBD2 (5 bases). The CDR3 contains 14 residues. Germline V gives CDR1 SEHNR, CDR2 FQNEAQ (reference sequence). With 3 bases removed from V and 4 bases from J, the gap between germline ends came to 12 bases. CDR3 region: CASSFLSGGETQYF. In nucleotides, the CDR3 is TGTGCCAGCAGCTTTTTAAGCGGTGGAGAGACCCAGTACTTC.

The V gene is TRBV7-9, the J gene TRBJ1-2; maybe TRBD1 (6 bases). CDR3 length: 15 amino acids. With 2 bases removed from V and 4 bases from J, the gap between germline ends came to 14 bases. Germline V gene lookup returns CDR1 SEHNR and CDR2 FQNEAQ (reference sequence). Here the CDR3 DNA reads TGTGCCAGCAGCTTAAACCTTGGGGGGCCCTATGGCTACACCTTC. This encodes CASSLNLGGPYGYTF.

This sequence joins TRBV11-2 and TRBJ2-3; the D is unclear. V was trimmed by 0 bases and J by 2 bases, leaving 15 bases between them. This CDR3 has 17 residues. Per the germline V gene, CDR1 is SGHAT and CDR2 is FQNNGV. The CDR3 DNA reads TGTGCCAGCAGCTTAGATACGTCCCCCGATTACACAGATACGCAGTATTTT. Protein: CASSLDTSPDYTDTQYF.

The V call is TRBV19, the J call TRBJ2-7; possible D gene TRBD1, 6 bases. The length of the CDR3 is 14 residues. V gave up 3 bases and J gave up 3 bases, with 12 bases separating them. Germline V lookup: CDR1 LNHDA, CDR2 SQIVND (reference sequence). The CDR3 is CASSMGRGDYEQYF. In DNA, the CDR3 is TGTGCCAGTAGTATGGGCAGGGGCGACTACGAGCAGTACTTC.

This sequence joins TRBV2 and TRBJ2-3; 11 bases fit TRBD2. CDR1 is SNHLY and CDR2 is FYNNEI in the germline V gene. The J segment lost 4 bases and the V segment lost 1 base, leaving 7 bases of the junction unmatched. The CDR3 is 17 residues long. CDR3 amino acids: CASSEGYSGRASDTQYF. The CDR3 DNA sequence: TGTGCCAGCAGTGAAGGGTATAGCGGGAGGGCCTCAGATACGCAGTATTTT.

This chain's CDR3 is CASSVATGGFNEQFF. Here the CDR3 DNA reads TGTGCCAGCAGCGTAGCTACTGGAGGTTTCAATGAGCAGTTCTTC. This chain uses TRBV9 with TRBJ2-1, with D tentatively TRBD2 (5 bases). Trimming pared 0 bases from V and 6 bases from J, leaving 13 bases between. This CDR3 spans 15 amino acids. CDR1 and CDR2 (germline): SGDLS, YYNGEE.

The CDR3 DNA sequence: TGTGCCAGCAGTTACTATCGGCGGGGGGTAACCTACGAGCAGTACTTC. Amino acid sequence: CASSYYRRGVTYEQYF. This sequence joins TRBV6-6 and TRBJ2-7; 8 bases map to TRBD2. Germline V gene sequence: CDR1 MNHNY, CDR2 SVGAGI (reference sequence). Unmatched junction bases numbered 7, after V lost 1 base and J lost 2 bases. The CDR3 has 16 residues.

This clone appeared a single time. The CDR3 DNA is TGTGCCAGCAGTTACTCGAAGGCCAGCGGCACCATATATTTT. This gives the protein CASSYSKASGTIYF. The chain couples TRBV6-5 to TRBJ1-3; D gene uncertain. This CDR3 region has 14 residues. Germline V gene sequence: CDR1 MNHEY, CDR2 SVGAGI. V was trimmed by 0 bases and J by 9 bases, leaving 12 bases between them.

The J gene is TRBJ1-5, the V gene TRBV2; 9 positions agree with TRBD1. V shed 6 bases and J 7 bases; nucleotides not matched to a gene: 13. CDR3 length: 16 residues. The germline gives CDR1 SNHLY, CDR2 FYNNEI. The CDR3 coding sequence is TGTGCCAGCAGCCAGGGGACAGGGCACGGTGACCAGCCCCAGCATTTT. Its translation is CASSQGTGHGDQPQHF.

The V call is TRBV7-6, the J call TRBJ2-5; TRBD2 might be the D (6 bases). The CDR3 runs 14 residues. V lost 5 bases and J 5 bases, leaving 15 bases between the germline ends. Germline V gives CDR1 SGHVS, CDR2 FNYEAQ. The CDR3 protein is CASSPQDGGETQYF. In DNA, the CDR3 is TGTGCCAGCAGCCCCCAGGACGGGGGTGAGACCCAGTACTTC. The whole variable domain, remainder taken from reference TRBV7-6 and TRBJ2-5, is GAGVSQSPRYKVTKRGQDVALRCDPISGHVSLYWYRQALGQGPEFLTYFNYEAQQDKSGLPNDRFSAERPEGSISTLTIQRTEQRDSAMYRCASSPQDGGETQYFGPGTRLLVL.

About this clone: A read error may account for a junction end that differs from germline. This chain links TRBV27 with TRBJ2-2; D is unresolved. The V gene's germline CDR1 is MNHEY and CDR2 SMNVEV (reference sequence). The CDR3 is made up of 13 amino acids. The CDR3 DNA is TGTGCCAGCCGGTTTAGCCACACCGGAGAGCTGTTTTTT. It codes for CASRFSHTGELFF.

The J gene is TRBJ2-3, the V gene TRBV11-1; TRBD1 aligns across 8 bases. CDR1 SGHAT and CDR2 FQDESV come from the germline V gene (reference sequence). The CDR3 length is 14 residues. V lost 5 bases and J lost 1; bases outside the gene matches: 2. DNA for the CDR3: TGTGCCAGCAGCCGACAGGGGCGCACAGATACGCAGTATTTT. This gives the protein CASSRQGRTDTQYF. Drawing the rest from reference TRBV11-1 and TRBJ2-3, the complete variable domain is EAEVAQSPRYKITEKSQAVAFWCDPISGHATLYWYRQILGQGPELLVQFQDESVVDDSQLPKDRFSAERLKGVDSTLKIQPAELGDSAMYLCASSRQGRTDTQYFGPGTRLTVL.

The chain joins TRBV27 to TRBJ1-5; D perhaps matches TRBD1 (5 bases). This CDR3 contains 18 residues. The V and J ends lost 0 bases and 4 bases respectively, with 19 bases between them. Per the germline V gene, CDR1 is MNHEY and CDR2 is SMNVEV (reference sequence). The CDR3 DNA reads TGTGCCAGCAGTTTATCGACCCCTCGGGGGGGAGGAAATCAGCCCCAGCATTTT. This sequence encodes CASSLSTPRGGGNQPQHF.